This T cell receptor beta chain appears in the sequencing data of a study of CD8+ T cells in alopecia areata. After isolation, RNA underwent reverse transcription to generate cDNA as the sequencing template. Clones were sequenced by immunoSEQ multiplex PCR, and TCRdb holds only the in-frame ones, with some missing. Among 80,000 to 100,000 clones listed, 41% were seen once. Germline lookup yields CDR1 SQVTM and CDR2 ANQGSEA. This CDR3 comprises 13 residues. Trimming shortened V by 6 bases and J by 6 bases, and 15 bases separated the two germline ends. This clone was observed a handful of times. Antigen: not known. Study outcomes and limitations: Scalp sequencing captures resident alphabeta T cells of normal skin too.

Sequencing was done on a sample of CD4+ T cells sorted from blood. The receptor was isolated from a human donor with alopecia areata. This chain joins TRBV29-1 and TRBJ1-5; perhaps TRBD1 as D (5 bases). CDR3 residues: CSVADGGGQPQHF. The CDR3 DNA is TGCAGCGTAGCGGACGGTGGGGGTCAGCCCCAGCATTTT.